Below, one TCR beta chain is given with its context. The antigen remains unidentified. The sample has other DNA sequences that encode this CDR3 too. Both 60 Vbeta primers and 13 Jbeta primers went into the PCR. Sequencing was performed with immunoSEQ multiplex PCR; in TCRdb, only in-frame clones are kept and a portion is missing. Among 200,000 to 250,000 clones listed, 85% were seen once. This record belongs to a study of cytomegalovirus exposure and HLA in healthy donors. Study results and limitations: According to an earlier analysis, most TCR beta V segments yielded productive rearrangements about 87% or about 30% of the time.

The CDR3 is 15 residues long. The junction had 3 bases not matched to a gene; V was cut back by 3 bases and J by 4 bases. CDR1 is SGHRS, CDR2 YFSETQ, per germline. The sample taken for sequencing was PBMCs. This clonotype originated in a human donor in good health. This chain joins TRBV5-1 and TRBJ1-5; 11 positions agree with TRBD1. CDR3 loop: CASSSGTGGNQPQHF. The CDR3 DNA follows: TGCGCCAGCAGCTCCGGGACAGGGGGAAATCAGCCCCAGCATTTT.